The TCR beta chain described here comes from a study of beta chain features in type 1 diabetes. General study points: TCRB rearrangement may or may not be influenced by HLA type; here this remained unresolved. Moderate but significant shortening of TCRB CDR3s was recorded in all four CD4+ subsets from Type 1 diabetes patients.

This clone has more than one count but fewer than ten. Its target is unknown. V lost 3 bases and J lost 6, with 14 bases in between. Germline V gene data show CDR1 as GTSNPN and CDR2 as SVGIG (reference sequence). The CDR3 length is 13 residues. Of the isolated RNA, all was reverse transcribed, and so the sequenced material was expressed TCRB transcripts. An average of approximately 4 million reads was obtained for naive, central memory and regulatory T cell samples. This table comes from immunoSEQ multiplex PCR, and its TCRdb copy is limited to in-frame clones, with some not included. This table has hundreds of thousands of clones, around 9.7% appearing once.

The chain has TRBV30 and TRBJ1-1; a possible D gene is TRBD1 (6 bases). Sequencing was done on a sample of central memory CD4+ T cells from blood. This receptor was obtained from a man aged 25-45 years with type 1 diabetes. The CDR3 loop reads CAWSFETGSEAFF. For the CDR3, the DNA is TGTGCCTGGAGCTTTGAGACAGGATCTGAAGCTTTCTTT.